The 26 T cell receptor beta chains reported below all come from one sample, sequenced in a study of blood T cell repertoires in COVID-19. Sequencing used immunoSEQ multiplex PCR; TCRdb keeps in-frame clones, though not all of them. The top ten hold approximately 5.7% of the sample, which has approximately 100,000 clones, around 92% seen once. The specimen sequenced was peripheral blood. The source is a man in his fifties with active COVID-19.

The CDR3 spells CASSFSQNYGYTF. The CDR3 DNA follows: TGTGCCAGCAGTTTCTCCCAGAACTATGGCTACACCTTC. The V call is TRBV28, the J call TRBJ1-2; D unclear. Germline V gene data show CDR1 as MDHEN and CDR2 as SYDVKM. CDR3 length: 13 amino acids. V was pared by 3 bases and J by 2 bases, with 7 bases between.

The chain uses TRBV21-1 and TRBJ2-2; no check of the table's D call, TRBD1, against the DNA was made. TRBV21-1 is deemed a pseudogene. The CDR3 spans 16 residues. The CDR3: CASILTGGNLSGELFF. The CDR3 DNA reads as TGTGCCAGCATCCTAACAGGGGGCAATTTATCCGGGGAGCTGTTTTTT.

CDR3 DNA sequence: TGTGCCAGCAGCTTGGGCGGGAGTGGAGAGACCCAGTACTTC. Translation: CASSLGGSGETQYF. The V call is TRBV7-9, the J call TRBJ2-5, with TRBD2 matching over 7 bases. After removal of 3 bases from V and 4 bases from J, the junction contained 5 bases not matched to a gene. The CDR3 length is 14 residues. Germline V gene data show CDR1 as SEHNR and CDR2 as FQNEAQ (reference sequence).

The rearrangement links TRBV7-9 to TRBJ2-3, with TRBD1 as a possible D gene (5 bases). Germline CDR1 and CDR2: SEHNR and FQNEAQ (reference sequence). CDR3 length equals 14 residues. The V and J ends lost 3 bases and 2 bases respectively, with 9 bases between them. The CDR3 nucleotides read TGTGCCAGCAGCTTGGACACCCACACAGATACGCAGTATTTT. It codes for CASSLDTHTDTQYF. The whole variable domain, filled in from reference TRBV7-9 and TRBJ2-3, reads DTGVSQNPRHKITKRGQNVTFRCDPISEHNRLYWYRQTLGQGPEFLTYFQNEAQLEKSRLLSDRFSAERPKGSFSTLEIQRTEQGDSAMYLCASSLDTHTDTQYFGPGTRLTVL.

This clone was counted a single time. J is TRBJ1-1 and V is TRBV30, with D tentatively TRBD1 (5 bases). The CDR3 contains 12 residues. Germline values: CDR1 GTSNPN, CDR2 SVGIG (reference sequence). V shed 4 bases and J shed 6 bases, with 12 bases lying between them. DNA of the CDR3: TGTGCCTGGATACAGGCCCACCCTGAAGCTTTCTTT. Amino acid sequence: CAWIQAHPEAFF. Full variable domain (outside the CDR3, taken from reference TRBV30 and TRBJ1-1): SQTIHQWPATLVQPVGSPLSLECTVEGTSNPNLYWYRQAAGRGLQLLFYSVGIGQISSEVPQNLSASRPQDRQFILSSKKLLLSDSGFYLCAWIQAHPEAFFGQGTRLTVV.

The rearrangement joins TRBV19 to TRBJ1-2; D may be TRBD1 (5 bases). This CDR3 has 14 residues. Trimming left V 5 bases short and J 5 bases short, with 15 bases between. The germline gives CDR1 LNHDA, CDR2 SQIVND (reference sequence). The CDR3 sequence is CASSELTDPYGYTF. CDR3 sequence (DNA): TGTGCCAGTAGTGAACTGACAGACCCTTATGGCTACACCTTC. The variable domain in full, with the rest retrieved from reference TRBV19 and TRBJ1-2, is DGGITQSPKYLFRKEGQNVTLSCEQNLNHDAMYWYRQDPGQGLRLIYYSQIVNDFQKGDIAEGYSVSREKKESFPLTVTSAQKNPTAFYLCASSELTDPYGYTFGSGTRLTVV.

The CDR3: CASKPGTGSAHEQYF. CDR3 bases: TGTGCCAGCAAACCCGGGACAGGGAGCGCCCACGAGCAGTACTTC. The genes are TRBV13 and TRBJ2-7; 9 bases align to TRBD1. Trimming removed 7 bases from V and 5 bases from J; junction bases left unmatched: 12. This CDR3 comprises 15 residues. Germline V gene lookup returns CDR1 PRHDT and CDR2 FYEKMQ (reference sequence).

A single count supports this clone. The chain combines TRBV5-1 with TRBJ2-1; TRBD2 agrees at 9 bases. The CDR3 spans 15 residues. The ends lost 2 bases at V and 3 bases at J; junction bases unmatched: 3. The germline gives CDR1 SGHRS, CDR2 YFSETQ. Here the CDR3 reads CASSFPTSGYNEQFF. The CDR3 DNA reads TGCGCCAGCAGCTTCCCGACTAGCGGCTACAATGAGCAGTTCTTC. The full variable domain, rest sourced from reference TRBV5-1 and TRBJ2-1, is KAGVTQTPRYLIKTRGQQVTLSCSPISGHRSVSWYQQTPGQGLQFLFEYFSETQRNKGNFPGRFSGRQFSNSRSEMNVSTLELGDSALYLCASSFPTSGYNEQFFGPGTRLTVL.

In this sample, this clone turned up once. The chain employs TRBV3-1 (or the pseudogene TRBV3-2) and TRBJ2-7; 11 bases match TRBD2. Germline V gene data show CDR1 as LGHDT and CDR2 as YNNKEL (reference sequence). The CDR3 is made up of 21 amino acids. Trimming removed 0 bases from V and 3 bases from J; junction bases left unmatched: 19. The CDR3 nucleotides are TGTGCCAGCAGCCAAGAAGTCTTTACTAGCGGGAGCCCCCACCGGGGCTACGAGCAGTACTTC. Its translation is CASSQEVFTSGSPHRGYEQYF.

The chain joins TRBV3-1 (or the pseudogene TRBV3-2) to TRBJ2-1; 14 bases are a match to TRBD2. CDR1 is LGHDT and CDR2 is YNNKEL in the germline V gene (reference sequence). The CDR3 is 15 residues long. The V gene end was trimmed by 4 bases and the J gene end by 10 bases; junction bases not matched to a gene: 6. This chain's CDR3 is CASSPSGLAGDEQFF. In nucleotides, the CDR3 is TGTGCCAGCAGCCCCTCGGGACTAGCGGGAGACGAGCAGTTCTTC.

This chain links TRBV28 with TRBJ1-2, with 9 nucleotides matching TRBD1. CDR1 MDHEN and CDR2 SYDVKM come from the germline V gene. CDR3 size: 14 residues. The trim removed 4 bases at V and 3 bases at J, leaving 3 bases unmatched. CDR3 protein: CASSSGQGHYGYTF. The CDR3 bases are TGTGCCAGCAGTTCAGGACAGGGGCACTATGGCTACACCTTC.

The V gene is TRBV6-5, the J gene TRBJ1-2; the D gene is possibly TRBD1 (5 bases). V lost 8 bases and J 6 bases, leaving 16 bases between the germline ends. The length of the CDR3 is 13 residues. CDR1 is MNHEY, CDR2 SVGAGI, per germline. CDR3 sequence: CASRFGGIDGYTF. DNA of the CDR3: TGTGCCAGCCGATTTGGGGGGATCGATGGCTACACCTTC.

The genes are TRBV29-1 and TRBJ1-4; no reliable D call. The V and J ends lost 6 bases and 8 bases respectively, with 16 bases between them. Germline V CDR1 and CDR2: SQVTM, ANQGSEA. There are 13 residues in the CDR3. The CDR3 sequence: CSVLTLLEEKLFF. Written as DNA, the CDR3 is TGCAGCGTACTGACCCTCCTAGAGGAAAAACTGTTTTTT.

The V gene is TRBV19, the J gene TRBJ1-5; TRBD1 matches 7 bases. With 10 bases clipped from V and 0 bases from J, the junction kept 21 bases outside the gene matches. Germline CDR1 is LNHDA and CDR2 is SQIVND (reference sequence). This CDR3 region has 19 residues. Here the CDR3 reads CATRPWGRTGSYSNQPQHF. In DNA, the CDR3 is TGTGCCACTAGGCCCTGGGGTAGGACAGGATCTTATAGCAATCAGCCCCAGCATTTT.

The V gene is TRBV28, the J gene TRBJ2-2; 8 bases agree with TRBD2. CDR1 is MDHEN and CDR2 is SYDVKM in the germline V gene. The CDR3 spans 14 residues. The V gene end was trimmed by 5 bases and the J gene end by 7 bases; junction bases not matched to a gene: 6. CDR3 nucleotide sequence: TGTGCCAGCAGTCTCGGGGGGGGTAACGGGGAGCTGTTTTTT. Translation: CASSLGGGNGELFF. Filled out from reference TRBV28 and TRBJ2-2, the complete variable domain reads DVKVTQSSRYLVKRTGEKVFLECVQDMDHENMFWYRQDPGLGLRLIYFSYDVKMKEKGDIPEGYSVSREKKERFSLILESASTNQTSMYLCASSLGGGNGELFFGEGSRLTVL.

V usage is TRBV6-5 and J usage is TRBJ1-1, with D possibly TRBD1 on 5 matching bases. This CDR3 is 13 amino acids long. V lost 5 bases and J 4 bases, leaving 11 bases between the germline ends. CDR1 and CDR2 (germline): MNHEY, SVGAGI. The CDR3 loop reads CASSPTGPTEAFF. Written as DNA, the CDR3 is TGTGCCAGCAGTCCCACAGGCCCCACTGAAGCTTTCTTT.

This chain connects TRBV5-1 to TRBJ2-3; D is unresolved. Germline-derived CDR1 and CDR2 are SGHRS and YFSETQ. This CDR3 region has 14 residues. V was cut by 4 bases and J by 3 bases, with 12 bases left in between. CDR3 sequence (DNA): TGCGCCAGCAGCCCCCAGGTAGGAACAGATACGCAGTATTTT. Translated, it gives CASSPQVGTDTQYF.

The CDR3 is CASSEGQGVGGTGELFF. DNA of the CDR3: TGTGCCAGCAGTGAAGGGCAGGGTGTCGGGGGCACCGGGGAGCTGTTTTTT. The genes are TRBV25-1 and TRBJ2-2; TRBD2 might be the D (6 bases). The ends were cut back, 2 bases at V and 4 bases at J, with 17 bases in the middle. Looked up from germline, CDR1 is MGHDK and CDR2 is SYGVNS. This CDR3 has 17 amino acids.

This clone was recorded only once. The chain joins TRBV11-2 to TRBJ1-4; the D is unclear. This CDR3 has 14 residues. V lost 8 bases to trimming and J lost 11 bases, with 21 bases between them. Germline CDR1 SGHAT, CDR2 FQNNGV. CDR3 residues: CASSSHTRAEKLFF. CDR3 nucleotides: TGTGCCAGCTCCTCACACACACGAGCGGAGAAACTGTTTTTT.

The J gene is TRBJ1-1, the V gene TRBV4-2; D not resolved. CDR3 length: 15 amino acids. Trimming removed 0 bases from V and 5 bases from J, with 13 bases in between. Per germline, CDR1 LGHNA and CDR2 YNFKEQ. The CDR3, as DNA: TGTGCCAGCAGCCAAGAAGGTGGGCTAACAACTGAAGCTTTCTTT. The encoded protein is CASSQEGGLTTEAFF.

The chain employs TRBV6-5 and TRBJ1-1; D is undetermined. V was shortened by 2 bases and J by 3 bases, with 7 bases between the two germline ends. CDR1 is MNHEY and CDR2 is SVGAGI in the germline V gene. The CDR3 loop spans 13 amino acids. CDR3 sequence: CASSYSADTEAFF. DNA of the CDR3: TGTGCCAGCAGTTACAGCGCGGACACTGAAGCTTTCTTT.

The chain employs TRBV2 and TRBJ1-5; D might be TRBD1 (5 bases). Trimming stripped 7 bases from V and 5 bases from J, with 12 bases between. The CDR3 length is 13 residues. In germline, CDR1 is SNHLY, CDR2 FYNNEI. CDR3 coding DNA: TGTGCCAGCAACGGCGCGGGGGATCAGCCCCAGCATTTT. Translated, it gives CASNGAGDQPQHF.

The V and J genes are TRBV25-1 and TRBJ1-1; TRBD1 might be the D (6 bases). This CDR3 is built from 14 residues. The germline V gene encodes CDR1 MGHDK and CDR2 SYGVNS. Trimming took 0 bases from V and 4 from J, leaving 9 bases between them. The CDR3 DNA sequence: TGTGCCAGCAGTGAATATAGGGGGAGCACTGAAGCTTTCTTT. It is translated as CASSEYRGSTEAFF.

The chain is built from TRBV28 and TRBJ2-7, with D possibly being TRBD1 (5 bases). V was clipped by 5 bases and J by 2 bases, with 16 bases between them. CDR3 length: 15 amino acids. Germline V gives CDR1 MDHEN, CDR2 SYDVKM. The CDR3 region has the DNA TGTGCCAGCAGTACTATGTGGCAGGGTCCCTACGAGCAGTACTTC. This codes for CASSTMWQGPYEQYF. Drawing the rest from reference TRBV28 and TRBJ2-7, the complete variable domain is DVKVTQSSRYLVKRTGEKVFLECVQDMDHENMFWYRQDPGLGLRLIYFSYDVKMKEKGDIPEGYSVSREKKERFSLILESASTNQTSMYLCASSTMWQGPYEQYFGPGTRLTVT.

The chain combines TRBV5-6 with TRBJ1-4; D perhaps matches TRBD1 (6 bases). This CDR3 has 15 residues. Trimming stripped 3 bases from V and 12 bases from J, with 21 bases between. Per germline, CDR1 SGHDT and CDR2 YYEEEE. The CDR3 sequence: CASSSQGLGPTELFF. The DNA of the CDR3 is TGTGCCAGCAGCTCGCAGGGGCTGGGGCCAACAGAACTGTTTTTT.

CDR3 loop: CAWKKRRSYNEQFF. The CDR3 nucleotides are TGTGCCTGGAAAAAGCGGCGCTCCTACAATGAGCAGTTCTTC. J is TRBJ2-1 and V is TRBV30, with D maybe TRBD2 (5 bases). The CDR3 has 14 residues. Germline V gives CDR1 GTSNPN, CDR2 SVGIG (reference sequence). Trimming left V 4 bases short and J 0 bases short, with 10 bases between. The full variable domain, with the rest looked up from reference TRBV30 and TRBJ2-1, is SQTIHQWPATLVQPVGSPLSLECTVEGTSNPNLYWYRQAAGRGLQLLFYSVGIGQISSEVPQNLSASRPQDRQFILSSKKLLLSDSGFYLCAWKKRRSYNEQFFGPGTRLTVL.